Presented here are 30 T cell receptor beta chains from one specimen sequenced in a study of Ad26.COV2.S vaccination and SARS-CoV-2 variants. Clones were read by immunoSEQ multiplex PCR, and TCRdb kept only the in-frame ones, dropping some. The sample lists more than 400,000 clones; 90% were seen once. Treatment denoted: around 19 received Ad26.COV2.S at low or high dose, single or two shots; 5 received placebo; per-sample allocation not given. After the first vaccine or placebo injection, samples were drawn on day 63. This specimen was peripheral blood, taken in a trial of Ad26.COV2.S vaccine versus placebo. These receptors were collected from a person between 18 and 65 years old who received the Ad26.COV2.S COVID-19 vaccine or a placebo.

The V and J genes are TRBV27 and TRBJ1-5; D not certain. The CDR3 loop spans 14 amino acids. Trimming left V 5 bases short and J 4 bases short, with 12 bases between. CDR1 and CDR2 from the germline V gene are MNHEY and SMNVEV (reference sequence). The CDR3 DNA sequence: TGTGCCAGCAGTCCCGGGGTAGGGAATCAGCCCCAGCATTTT. Its translation is CASSPGVGNQPQHF.

The chain couples TRBV6-1 to TRBJ1-5; 7 nucleotides match TRBD1. The CDR3 length is 16 residues. From germline, CDR1 is MNHNS and CDR2 SASEGT. Trimming removed 4 bases from V and 0 bases from J; junction bases left unmatched: 6. CDR3 loop: CASSAGTAHSNQPQHF. In nucleotides, the CDR3 is TGTGCCAGCAGTGCCGGGACAGCCCATAGCAATCAGCCCCAGCATTTT.

The chain uses TRBV7-9 and TRBJ2-5; D possibly uses TRBD1 or TRBD2 (5 bases each). CDR1 is SEHNR, CDR2 FQNEAQ, per germline (reference sequence). The V and J ends lost 4 bases and 0 bases respectively, with 6 bases between them. CDR3 length: 13 amino acids. The CDR3 region is CASSSGHQETQYF. CDR3 DNA: TGTGCCAGCAGCTCGGGACACCAAGAGACCCAGTACTTC.

The chain uses TRBV28 and TRBJ1-5, with no clear D. Trimming took off 8 bases at V and 4 bases at J, with 9 bases between the two ends. Germline V gives CDR1 MDHEN, CDR2 SYDVKM. The CDR3 is 12 amino acids. The CDR3 DNA is TGTGCCAGCTCTGATTTAAATCAGCCCCAGCATTTT. This sequence encodes CASSDLNQPQHF.

In this sample, this clone turned up a few times. This sequence joins TRBV29-1 and TRBJ2-7; D tentatively reads TRBD1 or TRBD2 (5 bases each). The CDR3 extends over 14 amino acids. The germline CDR1 and CDR2 sequences are SQVTM and ANQGSEA. Trimming shortened V by 5 bases and J by 0 bases, and 14 bases separated the two germline ends. The CDR3 spells CSVKPGRNSYEQYF. CDR3 nucleotide sequence: TGCAGCGTTAAGCCGGGACGGAACTCCTACGAGCAGTACTTC.

V gene TRBV9 combines with J gene TRBJ1-1; no clear D. V was trimmed by 1 base and J by 1 base, leaving 8 bases between them. CDR3 size: 14 residues. The germline V gene has CDR1 SGDLS and CDR2 YYNGEE. CDR3 protein: CASSVSGENTEAFF. CDR3 in DNA: TGTGCCAGCAGCGTATCCGGTGAGAACACTGAAGCTTTCTTT.

The genes are TRBV7-9 and TRBJ1-2; TRBD1 is a possible D gene (6 bases). CDR3 size: 15 residues. CDR1 and CDR2 (germline): SEHNR, FQNEAQ (reference sequence). Between the trimmed V and J ends, which lost 3 bases and 4 bases, there was a span of 15 bases. Written as DNA, the CDR3 is TGTGCCAGCAGCTTCGGACAGCCCGCAGTCTATGGCTACACCTTC. The encoded protein is CASSFGQPAVYGYTF. Based on the CDR3 plus reference TRBV7-9 and TRBJ1-2, the full variable domain is DTGVSQNPRHKITKRGQNVTFRCDPISEHNRLYWYRQTLGQGPEFLTYFQNEAQLEKSRLLSDRFSAERPKGSFSTLEIQRTEQGDSAMYLCASSFGQPAVYGYTFGSGTRLTVV.

For the CDR3, the DNA is TGCAGTGCTAGTCGAGTACAGGGTAAAGAGACCCAGTACTTC. Its protein product is CSASRVQGKETQYF. The chain links TRBV20-1 to TRBJ2-5; D perhaps matches TRBD1 (6 bases). V was pared by 3 bases and J by 3 bases, with 14 bases between. CDR1 and CDR2 (germline): DFQATT, SNEGSKA (reference sequence). This CDR3 is built from 14 residues.

As concerns this clone: One end of the junction fails to match germline, which may point to a read error. This chain joins TRBV7-7 and TRBJ2-1; D might be TRBD2 (5 bases). Germline CDR1 is SSHAT and CDR2 is FNYEAQ (reference sequence). The CDR3 contains 12 residues. Here the CDR3 DNA reads TGTGCTAGCAGCGCCTGGAGCGGTGAGCAGTTCTTC. Translated, it gives CASSAWSGEQFF.

The rearrangement links TRBV12-3 or TRBV12-4 to TRBJ2-3, with 7 bases matching TRBD2. The CDR3 has 13 residues. V shed 4 bases, J shed 6 bases, and the junction held 4 bases outside the gene matches. The CDR3 loop reads CASSSGGWDTQYF. The CDR3 coding sequence is TGTGCCAGCAGTTCGGGGGGATGGGATACGCAGTATTTT.

The chain links TRBV5-1 to TRBJ2-2; tentatively, D is TRBD1 (6 bases). CDR3 size: 14 residues. Trimming removed 4 bases at V and 3 bases at J, with 10 bases between. The germline gives CDR1 SGHRS, CDR2 YFSETQ. As DNA, the CDR3 is TGCGCCAGCAGCCCCGGACAGTACACCGGGGAGCTGTTTTTT. This sequence encodes CASSPGQYTGELFF.

The V call is TRBV4-1, the J call TRBJ2-1, with 7 bases identical to TRBD1. Germline CDR1 reads MGHRA; CDR2 reads YSYEKL. The CDR3 covers 13 residues. V lost 5 bases and J lost 8; bases outside the gene matches: 6. The CDR3 sequence is CASSEQGLDEQFF. In DNA, the CDR3 is TGCGCCAGCAGCGAACAGGGGTTGGATGAGCAGTTCTTC.

CDR3 sequence reads: CASSHDNYNEQFF. In DNA form, the CDR3 reads TGTGCCAGCAGCCACGACAACTACAATGAGCAGTTCTTC. The chain carries TRBV7-3 and TRBJ2-1; D is uncertain. The V gene lost 5 bases and the J gene lost 3 bases, with 8 bases spanning the gap. The CDR3 spans 13 residues. Germline V gives CDR1 SGHTA, CDR2 FQGTGA. The whole variable domain, remainder taken from reference TRBV7-3 and TRBJ2-1, is GAGVSQTPSNKVTEKGKYVELRCDPISGHTALYWYRQSLGQGPEFLIYFQGTGAADDSGLPNDRFFAVRPEGSVSTLKIQRTERGDSAVYLCASSHDNYNEQFFGPGTRLTVL.

The genes are TRBV27 and TRBJ2-7, with D tentatively TRBD2 (5 bases). The CDR3 covers 14 residues. Trimming pared 3 bases from V and 5 bases from J, leaving 14 bases between. Germline CDR1 MNHEY, CDR2 SMNVEV (reference sequence). CDR3 sequence: CASSFNGIKDEQYF. The CDR3 DNA follows: TGTGCCAGCAGTTTTAACGGGATTAAAGACGAGCAGTACTTC.

V is TRBV7-9 and J is TRBJ2-3, with D possibly TRBD2 on 6 matching bases. The germline CDR1 and CDR2 sequences are SEHNR and FQNEAQ (reference sequence). The CDR3 runs to 17 residues. The V end was cut by 4 bases, the J end by 0 bases, with 17 bases between. CDR3 protein: CASSSPPSVSSTDTQYF. The CDR3 nucleotides read TGTGCCAGCAGCTCCCCTCCTAGCGTCTCTAGCACAGATACGCAGTATTTT.

For the CDR3, the DNA is TGTGCCAGCAGCCAAGAGGGCTTTTATGACTACGAGCAGTACTTC. Translation: CASSQEGFYDYEQYF. The rearrangement links TRBV3-1 (or the pseudogene TRBV3-2) to TRBJ2-7; D is uncertain. Germline-derived CDR1 and CDR2 are LGHDT and YNNKEL (reference sequence). The V gene lost 0 bases and the J gene lost 3 bases, with 12 bases spanning the gap. The CDR3 is made up of 15 amino acids.

This sequence joins TRBV19 and TRBJ2-4; TRBD1 agrees at 7 bases. Germline V gives CDR1 LNHDA, CDR2 SQIVND (reference sequence). Losses at the gene ends were 4 bases for V and 0 bases for J; bases not matched to a gene: 3. The CDR3 consists of 15 residues. The CDR3 protein is CASSRTGLAKNIQYF. In DNA, the CDR3 is TGTGCCAGTAGTAGGACAGGACTAGCCAAAAACATTCAGTACTTC.

This clone was recorded only once. This chain connects TRBV9 to TRBJ2-3, with 8 bases matching TRBD2. After removal of 1 base from V and 6 bases from J, the junction contained 7 bases not matched to a gene. This CDR3 spans 15 amino acids. Germline CDR1 reads SGDLS; CDR2 reads YYNGEE. CDR3 DNA: TGTGCCAGCAGCGTAAGCGGGGGATTCGCGGATACGCAGTATTTT. Protein product: CASSVSGGFADTQYF.

The genes are TRBV27 and TRBJ1-2, with D maybe TRBD1 (6 bases). CDR3 length: 13 residues. Germline-derived CDR1 and CDR2 are MNHEY and SMNVEV (reference sequence). Trimming stripped 3 bases from V and 7 bases from J, with 12 bases between. The CDR3 nucleotides read TGTGCCAGCAGTTTTGCGAGGGGGAGTGGCTACACCTTC. The encoded protein is CASSFARGSGYTF.

This sequence joins TRBV29-1 and TRBJ2-2; 8 nucleotides match TRBD1. This CDR3 is built from 14 residues. Germline V lookup: CDR1 SQVTM, CDR2 ANQGSEA. J was trimmed by 6 bases and V by 3 bases; bases with no gene match: 6. In nucleotides, the CDR3 is TGCAGCGTTGATAGCGGACAGGGAGCCGGGGAGCTGTTTTTT. Translation: CSVDSGQGAGELFF.

The chain links TRBV28 to TRBJ1-5, with 7 positions matching TRBD1. The V and J ends lost 7 bases and 5 bases, in that order; junction bases with no gene match: 11. The CDR3 has 15 amino acids. Germline CDR1 reads MDHEN; CDR2 reads SYDVKM. DNA for the CDR3: TGTGCCAGCACTCGGCCGGGACAGAGCTATCAGCCCCAGCATTTT. Translation: CASTRPGQSYQPQHF.

This chain uses TRBV18 with TRBJ1-1; D is unresolved. This CDR3 has 15 residues. In germline, CDR1 is KGHSH, CDR2 LQKENI. Trimming removed 6 bases at V and 1 base at J, with 15 bases between. CDR3 nucleotides: TGTGCCAGCTCTTCCGCCGCGGGGTGGAACACTGAAGCTTTCTTT. It yields the protein CASSSAAGWNTEAFF.

V gene TRBV9 combines with J gene TRBJ2-4; 15 bases are a match to TRBD2. The trim removed 2 bases at V and 7 bases at J, leaving 1 base unmatched. The CDR3 spans 15 residues. Germline V gene data show CDR1 as SGDLS and CDR2 as YYNGEE. The CDR3 sequence is CASSVGTSGRNIQYF. Here the CDR3 DNA reads TGTGCCAGCAGCGTCGGGACTAGCGGGAGGAACATTCAGTACTTC.

The chain combines TRBV4-3 with TRBJ2-3, with D perhaps TRBD2 (5 bases). This CDR3 contains 16 residues. The V end was cut by 8 bases, the J end by 5 bases, with 23 bases between. The germline V gene encodes CDR1 LGHNA and CDR2 YSLEER. This chain's CDR3 is CASAQEASPKGDTQYF. CDR3 DNA sequence: TGCGCCAGCGCCCAGGAGGCCTCCCCAAAGGGAGATACGCAGTATTTT.

The genes are TRBV10-3 and TRBJ2-7, with D possibly matching TRBD1 (5 bases). V lost 7 bases to trimming and J lost 3 bases, with 13 bases between them. This CDR3 comprises 13 residues. Looked up from germline, CDR1 is ENHRY and CDR2 is SYGVKD. In DNA, the CDR3 is TGTGCCATCAAGACCGACAGTAACTACGAGCAGTACTTC. Encoded protein: CAIKTDSNYEQYF.

A remark on this clone: In the same sample, other DNA sequences code for this CDR3. The chain joins TRBV5-1 to TRBJ2-7, with 8 bases matching TRBD2. Germline trimming cut 1 base from V and 2 bases from J; bases unmatched to any gene: 2. The CDR3 length is 14 residues. Germline V lookup: CDR1 SGHRS, CDR2 YFSETQ. The DNA for the CDR3 is TGCGCCAGCAGCTTGTCTAGCGGGCCCTACGAGCAGTACTTC. This gives the protein CASSLSSGPYEQYF.

This clone was detected once. Distinct nucleotide sequences in the sample also encode this CDR3. The chain employs TRBV28 and TRBJ2-7; D is ambiguous. CDR1 MDHEN and CDR2 SYDVKM come from the germline V gene. The CDR3 is 13 amino acids. The V end lost 5 bases, the J end lost 1 base, and 9 bases lay between the germline ends. Here the CDR3 DNA reads TGTGCCAGCAGTCCCGGCAGTTCCTACGAGCAGTACTTC. Its protein product is CASSPGSSYEQYF.

V usage is TRBV19 and J usage is TRBJ2-6; D remains unclear. The CDR3 runs to 15 residues. The V gene lost 4 bases and the J gene lost 0 bases, with 7 bases spanning the gap. Germline assignment: CDR1 LNHDA and CDR2 SQIVND (reference sequence). The CDR3 region is CASSKRNSGANVLTF. CDR3 nucleotide sequence: TGTGCCAGTAGTAAACGGAACTCTGGGGCCAACGTCCTGACTTTC.

This clone has a single count. The rearrangement links TRBV9 to TRBJ1-4, with a weak D call TRBD1 (5 bases). Per germline, CDR1 SGDLS and CDR2 YYNGEE. The CDR3 is made up of 12 amino acids. The ends were cut back, 4 bases at V and 10 bases at J, with 11 bases in the middle. CDR3 coding DNA: TGTGCCAGCAGCCCTGGGACGGGAAAACTGTTTTTT. Protein product: CASSPGTGKLFF.

The CDR3: CASSGQATSLAHEQYF. The CDR3 DNA reads as TGTGCCAGCAGCGGCCAAGCCACTTCTTTAGCCCACGAGCAGTACTTC. The chain has TRBV7-2 and TRBJ2-7, with unresolved D. CDR3 size: 16 residues. Germline values: CDR1 SGHTA, CDR2 FQGNSA. With 5 bases removed from V and 5 bases from J, the gap between germline ends came to 22 bases.